The clone carrying this TCR beta chain turned up a few times. Its antigen remains unidentified. Extracted RNA was reverse transcribed into cDNA, the sequencing template. Some clones are missing from TCRdb's copy, which holds only in-frame ones; the method was immunoSEQ multiplex PCR. This table has some 200,000 clones, roughly 60% appearing once. The record originates from a study of CD8+ T cells in alopecia areata. About the study: Administration of oral tofacitinib to treated patients was at 5 to 10 mg twice daily. Study-level results: Numerous expanded lesional clones remained in scalp and blood during tofacitinib.

Described treatment: oral pan-JAK inhibitor, 5-10 mg twice daily. The TCR was taken from a human donor with alopecia areata. This specimen consisted of CD4+ T cells sorted from blood, obtained at week 24, from a patient treated with tofacitinib.

The chain's CDR3 is CASSLKGQVDMNTEAFF. The CDR3 DNA sequence: TGTGCCAGCAGTTTAAAGGGACAGGTAGACATGAACACTGAAGCTTTCTTT. The J gene is TRBJ1-1, the V gene TRBV27; 8 nucleotides align to TRBD1. Unmatched junction bases numbered 8, after V lost 2 bases and J lost 0 bases. Germline CDR1 is MNHEY and CDR2 is SMNVEV (reference sequence). This CDR3 region has 17 residues.